These 17 T cell receptor beta chains share one sample of origin, sequenced in a study of blood T cell repertoires in COVID-19. Generated by immunoSEQ multiplex PCR, the TCRdb table keeps only in-frame clones and is missing some. The sample holds about 180,000 clones, 70% to 90% seen once. Sequences were obtained from peripheral blood. Receptors were obtained from a woman aged 30 to 39 with active or convalescent COVID-19.

The chain has TRBV14 and TRBJ1-4; D is unresolved. CDR1 SGHDN and CDR2 FVKESK come from the germline V gene. The length of the CDR3 is 14 residues. V lost 5 bases, J lost 1 base, and 8 bases lay in between. The CDR3 DNA sequence: TGTGCCAGCAGCGCGGTGGGAACTAATGAAAAACTGTTTTTT. As protein: CASSAVGTNEKLFF.

Notes on this clone: The same CDR3 can be traced to other DNA sequences in this sample. V is TRBV6-1 and J is TRBJ2-7; 9 bases are a match to TRBD1. This CDR3 is built from 16 residues. The V gene end was trimmed by 0 bases and the J gene end by 3 bases; junction bases not matched to a gene: 6. CDR1 and CDR2 from the germline V gene are MNHNS and SASEGT. CDR3 nucleotide sequence: TGTGCCAGCAGTGAAGCCGCGGGACAGGGACTCTACGAGCAGTACTTC. Amino acids: CASSEAAGQGLYEQYF.

CDR3: CASRKDRGRGSFF. The CDR3, as DNA: TGTGCCAGCAGGAAGGACAGGGGGCGAGGGTCTTTCTTT. V and J are TRBV27 and TRBJ1-1; 11 bases are shared with TRBD1. This CDR3 is 13 amino acids long. CDR1 and CDR2 from the germline V gene are MNHEY and SMNVEV (reference sequence). The J segment lost 12 bases and the V segment lost 6 bases, leaving 9 bases of the junction unmatched.

The CDR3: CASSFAELSYNSPLHF. The CDR3 bases are TGTGCCAGCAGTTTTGCGGAGCTCTCCTATAATTCACCCCTCCACTTT. The chain recombines TRBV27 with TRBJ1-6; no firm D call. V lost 3 bases, J lost 0 bases, and 9 bases lay in between. Germline V CDR1 and CDR2: MNHEY, SMNVEV (reference sequence). The CDR3 has 16 amino acids.

This clone has just a few counts. The CDR3 DNA sequence: TGCAGCGTTGAAGAACAGGGTAAATTTTTCACTGAAGCTTTCTTT. This codes for CSVEEQGKFFTEAFF. The chain uses TRBV29-1 and TRBJ1-1; D perhaps matches TRBD1 (6 bases). Germline CDR1 SQVTM, CDR2 ANQGSEA. The ends were cut back, 0 bases at V and 4 bases at J, with 15 bases in the middle. The CDR3 contains 15 residues.

Only a few counts were recorded for this clone. V usage is TRBV4-2 and J usage is TRBJ1-2, with D unclear. V dropped 4 bases and J dropped 1 base, with 10 bases sitting between them. Germline-derived CDR1 and CDR2 are LGHNA and YNFKEQ. This CDR3 comprises 14 residues. The CDR3 reads CASSPGGVNYGYTF. The DNA for the CDR3 is TGTGCCAGCAGCCCAGGCGGGGTTAACTATGGCTACACCTTC.

The chain employs TRBV24-1 and TRBJ2-1, with 8 bases that match TRBD1. This CDR3 has 15 amino acids. Trimming removed 4 bases from V and 8 bases from J; junction bases left unmatched: 9. CDR1 is KGHDR, CDR2 SFDVKD, per germline. The CDR3 sequence: CATSDPSTGGDEQFF. CDR3 coding DNA: TGTGCCACCAGTGACCCATCTACAGGGGGTGATGAGCAGTTCTTC.

The chain carries TRBV28 and TRBJ1-4, with no clear D. V was pared by 2 bases and J by 10 bases, with 11 bases between. CDR1 and CDR2 from the germline V gene are MDHEN and SYDVKM. The CDR3 spans 13 residues. CDR3 protein: CASSLSLGGKLFF. The CDR3, as DNA: TGTGCCAGCAGTTTAAGTCTCGGAGGAAAACTGTTTTTT. Using reference TRBV28 and TRBJ1-4 for the parts outside the CDR3, the full variable domain is DVKVTQSSRYLVKRTGEKVFLECVQDMDHENMFWYRQDPGLGLRLIYFSYDVKMKEKGDIPEGYSVSREKKERFSLILESASTNQTSMYLCASSLSLGGKLFFGSGTQLSVL.

This clone turned up a few times. The V gene is TRBV5-1, the J gene TRBJ2-2; perhaps TRBD1 as D (5 bases). This CDR3 spans 15 amino acids. The ends were cut back, 0 bases at V and 4 bases at J, with 10 bases in the middle. Germline CDR1 reads SGHRS; CDR2 reads YFSETQ. The CDR3 sequence: CASSLGGASTGELFF. In DNA, the CDR3 is TGCGCCAGCAGCTTGGGGGGCGCGAGCACCGGGGAGCTGTTTTTT. Using reference TRBV5-1 and TRBJ2-2 for the parts outside the CDR3, the full variable domain is KAGVTQTPRYLIKTRGQQVTLSCSPISGHRSVSWYQQTPGQGLQFLFEYFSETQRNKGNFPGRFSGRQFSNSRSEMNVSTLELGDSALYLCASSLGGASTGELFFGEGSRLTVL.

The chain is built from TRBV14 and TRBJ2-7, with 8 bases fitting TRBD2. Germline V CDR1 and CDR2: SGHDN, FVKESK. This CDR3 comprises 15 residues. Trimming at V came to 0 bases and at J to 5 bases, leaving 6 bases not matched to a gene. CDR3 sequence: CASSQDPGGPHEQYF. The CDR3 bases are TGTGCCAGCAGCCAAGATCCGGGAGGGCCCCACGAGCAGTACTTC.

This clone was seen just once. This chain joins TRBV5-6 and TRBJ2-3; D is perhaps TRBD1 (5 bases). In germline, CDR1 is SGHDT, CDR2 YYEEEE. There are 17 residues in the CDR3. V lost 0 bases and J 2 bases, leaving 16 bases between the germline ends. CDR3 sequence (DNA): TGTGCCAGCAGCTTGGTCCTTGACCTAGGGGCCACAGATACGCAGTATTTT. Translated, it gives CASSLVLDLGATDTQYF.

The genes are TRBV27 and TRBJ2-2; 10 bases line up with TRBD2. The germline V gene has CDR1 MNHEY and CDR2 SMNVEV (reference sequence). The CDR3 covers 17 residues. V lost 3 bases and J lost 4; bases outside the gene matches: 8. CDR3: CASSLSSGSVITGELFF. CDR3 coding DNA: TGTGCCAGCAGTTTGTCTAGCGGGAGTGTCATCACCGGGGAGCTGTTTTTT.

The rearrangement links TRBV6-2 or TRBV6-3 to TRBJ1-1; D is possibly TRBD1 (5 bases). CDR1 and CDR2 from the germline V gene are MNHEY and SVGEGT. V lost 7 bases to trimming and J lost 0 bases, with 18 bases between them. This CDR3 is built from 16 residues. CDR3 DNA sequence: TGTGCCAGCAATTATGGGGCCAGAGGTATGAACACTGAAGCTTTCTTT. Translation: CASNYGARGMNTEAFF.

This chain connects TRBV19 to TRBJ2-7; 12 bases are a match to TRBD2. CDR1 and CDR2 (germline): LNHDA, SQIVND (reference sequence). The ends lost 5 bases at V and 1 base at J; junction bases unmatched: 3. The CDR3 spans 15 residues. The chain's CDR3 is CASSGGLAGSYEQYF. For the CDR3, the DNA is TGTGCCAGTAGTGGCGGACTAGCGGGATCCTACGAGCAGTACTTC. Looking up the rest from reference TRBV19 and TRBJ2-7 gives the full variable domain: DGGITQSPKYLFRKEGQNVTLSCEQNLNHDAMYWYRQDPGQGLRLIYYSQIVNDFQKGDIAEGYSVSREKKESFPLTVTSAQKNPTAFYLCASSGGLAGSYEQYFGPGTRLTVT.

The chain employs TRBV20-1 and TRBJ2-4, with D uncertain. The CDR3 is made up of 11 amino acids. Germline V gene data show CDR1 as DFQATT and CDR2 as SNEGSKA (reference sequence). Trimming removed 0 bases from V and 6 bases from J, with 3 bases in between. CDR3 nucleotides: TGCAGTGCTAGAGACAGAAACATTCAGTACTTC. As protein: CSARDRNIQYF.

The count of this clone is one. The DNA of the CDR3 is TGTGCCAGCAGTCCCGCCGGTAGCAATCAGCCCCAGCATTTT. This encodes CASSPAGSNQPQHF. The chain has TRBV27 and TRBJ1-5; D unresolved. Germline assignment: CDR1 MNHEY and CDR2 SMNVEV (reference sequence). This CDR3 region has 14 residues. Deletions cut 5 bases from V and 0 bases from J, with 8 bases between.

This chain connects TRBV24-1 to TRBJ2-3; 7 nucleotides line up with TRBD2. Trimming removed 7 bases from V and 3 bases from J; junction bases left unmatched: 0. The V gene's germline CDR1 is KGHDR and CDR2 SFDVKD. The CDR3 extends over 12 amino acids. Here the CDR3 reads CATRAGTDTQYF. DNA for the CDR3: TGTGCCACCAGAGCGGGGACAGATACGCAGTATTTT.